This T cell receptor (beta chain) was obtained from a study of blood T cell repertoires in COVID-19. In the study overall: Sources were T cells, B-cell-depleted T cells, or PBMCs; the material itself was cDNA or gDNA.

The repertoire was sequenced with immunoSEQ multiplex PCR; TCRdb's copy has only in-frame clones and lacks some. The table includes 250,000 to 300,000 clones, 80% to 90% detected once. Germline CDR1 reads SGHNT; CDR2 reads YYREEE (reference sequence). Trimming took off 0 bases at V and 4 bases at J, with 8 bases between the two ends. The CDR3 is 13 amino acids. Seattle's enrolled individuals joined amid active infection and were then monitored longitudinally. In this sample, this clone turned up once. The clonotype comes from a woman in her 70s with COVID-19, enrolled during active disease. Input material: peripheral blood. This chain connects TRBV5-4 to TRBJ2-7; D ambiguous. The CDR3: CASSLGHSYEQYF. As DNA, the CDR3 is TGTGCCAGCAGCTTGGGACACTCATACGAGCAGTACTTC.